The rows below give T cell receptor beta chains drawn from one sample of a study of cytomegalovirus exposure and HLA in healthy donors. Repertoires were generated with immunoSEQ multiplex PCR, while TCRdb's copy carries only in-frame clones and drops some. The sample lists more than 45,000 clones, just under 85% occurring once. The sequenced sample was PBMCs. Receptors originate from a man over 45 in good health and CMV-seronegative. The CDR3 runs from the conserved cysteine through the conserved F or W. D genes are given only for firm matches. Expanded clones are given a class, and other clones once, few, many or no size at all.

NA,TRBV7-2,TRBJ1-5,TRBD1,TGTGCCAGCAGTCCGACAGGGGGCAATCAGCCCCAGCATTTT,CASSPTGGNQPQHF
NA,TRBV5-4,TRBJ2-7,TRBD2,TGTGCCAGCAGCTTCGGAGCGGGGGTAGGCTCCTACGAGCAGTACTTC,CASSFGAGVGSYEQYF
NA,TRBV9,TRBJ2-3,NA,TGTGCCAGCAGCGTAGGGGGGCGTAGCACAGATACGCAGTATTTT,CASSVGGRSTDTQYF
NA,TRBV5-1,TRBJ1-2,NA,TGCGCCAGCAGCTTGGAGGGGAACGAGGGCTACACCTTC,CASSLEGNEGYTF
few,TRBV7-9,TRBJ1-1,NA,TGTTCCAGCAGCCTACCTCTTGCTGAAGCTTTCTTT,CSSSLPLAEAFF
few,TRBV18,TRBJ2-5,TRBD2,TGTGCCAGCTCACGCTACCTGACAGCGGGGGTCCAAGAGACCCAGTACTTC,CASSRYLTAGVQETQYF
NA,TRBV6-1,TRBJ1-3,TRBD1,TGTGCCAGCAGTGAAGGGCCGGGACAGGGGCCAAACACCATATATTTT,CASSEGPGQGPNTIYF
NA,TRBV6-6,TRBJ2-6,NA,TGTGCCACCCTCCTACAGAGTTCTGGGGCCAACGTCCTGACTTTC,CATLLQSSGANVLTF
NA,TRBV5-4,TRBJ2-7,NA,TGTGCCAGCAGCCTCGGGTCCTCCTACGAGCAGTACTTC,CASSLGSSYEQYF
NA,TRBV5-1,TRBJ1-1,NA,TGCGCCAGCAGCTTTTCTGTGCCGGGGTATGGCACTGAAGCTTTCTTT,CASSFSVPGYGTEAFF
NA,TRBV19,TRBJ2-5,NA,TGTGCCAGTAGTATGAATAGCGAGACCCAGTACTTC,CASSMNSETQYF
NA,TRBV27,TRBJ1-1,NA,TGTGCCAGCAGGCGTGTGGGGGGGTTGAACACTGAAGCTTTCTTT,CASRRVGGLNTEAFF
NA,TRBV5-6,TRBJ1-1,NA,TGTGCCAGCAGCTGGGGACAAGAAGCTTTCTTT,CASSWGQEAFF
NA,TRBV2,TRBJ2-5,TRBD1,TGTGCCAGCAGCCCGGACAGGGTAAGTGAGACCCAGTACTTC,CASSPDRVSETQYF
NA,TRBV2,TRBJ1-5,NA,TGTGCCAGCAGCGGCCCGGACAGAAGGGAACAGCCCCAGCATTTT,CASSGPDRREQPQHF
NA,TRBV18,TRBJ2-7,NA,TGTGCCAGCTCACCCCTTGGGGGGGCAGGTTTCTCCTACGAGCAGTACTTC,CASSPLGGAGFSYEQYF
NA,TRBV5-8,TRBJ2-2,NA,TGTGCCAGCAGCCCGGAGGGGCGGCCCACCGGGGAGCTGTTTTTT,CASSPEGRPTGELFF
NA,TRBV7-9,TRBJ1-2,TRBD1,TGTGCCAGCAGCTTACAAGTATCGGACAGGGAGGGCTACACCTTC,CASSLQVSDREGYTF
NA,TRBV27,TRBJ1-6,NA,TGTGCCAGCAGTTTTCTCGCCGACAGGTTCTATAATTCACCCCTCCACTTT,CASSFLADRFYNSPLHF
NA,TRBV7-9,TRBJ2-2,TRBD1,TGTGCCAGCAGCTCACAGGGGATCGGGGAGCTGTTTTTT,CASSSQGIGELFF
NA,TRBV2,TRBJ2-3,TRBD2,TGTGCCAGCAGTGAAGCCGGGACTAGCGGAGATACGCAGTATTTT,CASSEAGTSGDTQYF
NA,TRBV7-9,TRBJ2-3,TRBD2,TGTGCCAGCAGCGCCGGGACTAGCGGAAGCACAGATACGCAGTATTTT,CASSAGTSGSTDTQYF
NA,TRBV4-3,TRBJ1-1,NA,TGCGCCAGCAGCCCTCTGGGGGCTGTGTCTGAAGCTTTCTTT,CASSPLGAVSEAFF
NA,TRBV6-1,TRBJ2-7,NA,TGTGCCAGCAGTGTCGACACCTACTCTCCCTACGAGCAGTACTTC,CASSVDTYSPYEQYF